The present entry profiles one T cell receptor (beta chain) with its context. Its specificity is not known. This sample was taken from a study of CD8 T cells in ankylosing spondylitis. From germline, CDR1 is DFQATT and CDR2 SNEGSKA (reference sequence). This CDR3 comprises 14 residues. V dropped 5 bases and J dropped 5; count of bases not matched to a gene: 8. Study results and caveats: Some motif variants were previously reported in reactive arthritis synovial fluid and blood. Disease-linked clones reportedly concentrated significantly in matched ankylosing spondylitis synovial fluid.

MiXCR, run by TCRdb on the 5' RACE reads, gives a single entry per CDR3 protein. This sample has some 250,000 distinct CDR3 sequences, with more than 20% found just once. The chain links TRBV20-1 to TRBJ1-4; 7 nucleotides agree with TRBD1. The receptor's source is a male donor with ankylosing spondylitis or in good health (not recorded which). The specimen sequenced was blood, either unsorted or a sorted T cell fraction (not recorded which). This CDR3 is CSAGGDSVNEKLFF. The CDR3, as DNA: TGCAGTGCTGGGGGGGACAGCGTGAATGAAAAACTGTTTTTT.